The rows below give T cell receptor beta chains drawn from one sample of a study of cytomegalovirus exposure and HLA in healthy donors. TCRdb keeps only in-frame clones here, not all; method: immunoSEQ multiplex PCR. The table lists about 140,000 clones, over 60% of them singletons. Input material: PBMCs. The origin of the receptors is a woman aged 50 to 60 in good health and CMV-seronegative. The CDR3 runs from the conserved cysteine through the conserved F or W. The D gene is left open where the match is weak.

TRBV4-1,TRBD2,CASSPNGGGDTQYF
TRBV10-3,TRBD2,CAISESPGGTYEQYF
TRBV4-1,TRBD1,CASSPDTGGWGYNEQFF
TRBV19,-,CASAPVSGANVLTF
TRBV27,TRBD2,CASSLGGSVAGELFF
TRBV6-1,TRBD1,CASSTTGDRSPLHF
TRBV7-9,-,CASRPGAWGANVLTF
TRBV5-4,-,CASSRTGEETQYF
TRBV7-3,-,CASSSYLVTRRGNEQFF
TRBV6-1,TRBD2,CASMASGGYNEQFF
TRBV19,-,CASSIDRGNTGELFF
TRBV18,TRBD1,CASSPRLETGWNTEAFF
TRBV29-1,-,CSVIQEKIYGQYF
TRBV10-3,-,CAISESGGENTEAFF
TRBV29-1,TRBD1,CSAPRQGTEAFF
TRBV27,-,CASSRGLRNEKLFF
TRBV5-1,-,CASSLVVSLSARTEAFF
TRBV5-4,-,CASSLDRPSTDTQYF
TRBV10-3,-,CAISVGGRSGNTIYF
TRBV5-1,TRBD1,CASSRQTGTGYGYTF
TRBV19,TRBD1,CASSILSGQGAKGYTF
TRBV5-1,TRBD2,CASSTTSGGLNEQFF
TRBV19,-,CASTDRGGYNEQFF
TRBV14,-,CASSQDWHEQYF
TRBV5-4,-,CASSLGQGPSNEKLFF
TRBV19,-,CASSVVSTGDNQPQHF
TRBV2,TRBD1,CASSLTGLTEKLFF
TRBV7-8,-,CASSLSGASNQPQHF
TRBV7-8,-,CASSPEGYVNQPQHF
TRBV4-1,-,CASSQGSLVEQYF
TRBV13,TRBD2,CASSQTRLAGDGEQYF
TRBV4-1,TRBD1,CASSPDRPNTEAFF